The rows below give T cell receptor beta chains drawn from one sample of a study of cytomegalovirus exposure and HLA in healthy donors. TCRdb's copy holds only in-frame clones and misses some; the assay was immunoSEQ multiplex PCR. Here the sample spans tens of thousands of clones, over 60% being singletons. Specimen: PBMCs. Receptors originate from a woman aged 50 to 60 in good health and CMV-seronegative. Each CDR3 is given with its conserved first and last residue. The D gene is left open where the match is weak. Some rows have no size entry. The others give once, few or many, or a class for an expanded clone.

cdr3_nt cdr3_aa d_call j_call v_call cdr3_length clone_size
TGCACCAGCAGCCAACCAGGGTCGGAGCGGGAGGGTGAGACAGATACGCAGTATTTT CTSSQPGSEREGETDTQYF - TRBJ2-3 TRBV1 19 -
TGTGCCAGCAGATCTGGACTAGCGGGGCTTGGACCGACCTACGAGCAGTACTTC CASRSGLAGLGPTYEQYF TRBD2 TRBJ2-7 TRBV27 18 -
TGTGCCAGCAGTCCCCCCGGTAACTATGGCTACACCTTC CASSPPGNYGYTF - TRBJ1-2 TRBV28 13 -
TGTGCCAGCAGTAGACAGACTAGCAATCAGCCCCAGCATTTT CASSRQTSNQPQHF - TRBJ1-5 TRBV2 14 -
TGTGCCAGCAGTTTTGGTTTAGGGGCCCCCGATGGCTACACCTTC CASSFGLGAPDGYTF - TRBJ1-2 TRBV27 15 -
TGTGCCAGTAGCCAGGGGTCTGGAAACACCATATATTTT CASSQGSGNTIYF - TRBJ1-3 TRBV19 13 -
TGTGCCAGCAGCTTAGCGGCTAGCGGGAGCCACGAGCAGTACTTC CASSLAASGSHEQYF TRBD2 TRBJ2-7 TRBV11-2 15 -
TGTGCCAGCAGCTTAAGGCGGACAGGGGGTGAAGATGGCTACACCTTC CASSLRRTGGEDGYTF TRBD1 TRBJ1-2 TRBV7-2 16 -
TGCAGTGGAGCCTACAATGAGCAGTTCTTC CSGAYNEQFF - TRBJ2-1 TRBV20-1 10 -
TGTGCCAGCCGCGCCGGACAGGGCCCCGCGGACGAGCAGTACTTC CASRAGQGPADEQYF TRBD1 TRBJ2-7 TRBV2 15 -
TGTGCCAGCAGCTTGGCCTCAGGGGCGTGGAGCAATCAGCCCCAGCATTTT CASSLASGAWSNQPQHF - TRBJ1-5 TRBV5-6 17 -
TGCGCCAGCAGGGGGAACCGACAGGGCGGAGGCTACACCTTC CASRGNRQGGGYTF TRBD1 TRBJ1-2 TRBV5-1 14 once
TGCGCCAGCAGCTTGGTGGGTAGCGGGAGTTTCGAGACCCAGTACTTC CASSLVGSGSFETQYF TRBD2 TRBJ2-5 TRBV5-1 16 -
TGTGCCAGCAGCCGTCGAACGGTCTCCCCCGTCGAGAACTTC CASSRRTVSPVENF - TRBJ1-2 TRBV5-8 14 -
TGTGCCAGTAGGCCCGGCGAGGAGGAGCAGTTCTTC CASRPGEEEQFF - TRBJ2-1 TRBV19 12 -
TGTGCCAGCAGTTTCTGGGGACAGGGGTACGAGCAGTACTTC CASSFWGQGYEQYF TRBD1 TRBJ2-7 TRBV27 14 few
TGTGCCTGGAGTCCCTGGGGGGGGGCCCGGGAAAAACTGTTTTTT CAWSPWGGAREKLFF - TRBJ1-4 TRBV30 15 -
TGTGCCAGCTCACTTACACTACAGAACACTGAAGCTTTCTTT CASSLTLQNTEAFF - TRBJ1-1 TRBV18 14 -
TGTGCCAGCTGGGGCCCAGGCACAGATACGCAGTATTTT CASWGPGTDTQYF - TRBJ2-3 TRBV6-5 13 -
TGTGCCAGCAGTTACTCGACAAGCTCGGAGCTGTTTTTT CASSYSTSSELFF - TRBJ2-2 TRBV6-6 13 -
TGTGCCATCAGAGGAACAGGGGGCGGTGAAGCTTTCTTT CAIRGTGGGEAFF TRBD1 TRBJ1-1 TRBV10-3 13 -
TGTGCCAGCAGCTTAACAGGGGTCCGGTGGACTGAAGCTTTCTTT CASSLTGVRWTEAFF TRBD1 TRBJ1-1 TRBV7-2 15 -
TGTGCCAGTAGTTTGTCTAGCGGATTCCCCGACGAGCAGTACTTC CASSLSSGFPDEQYF TRBD2 TRBJ2-7 TRBV19 15 once
TGTGCCAGCAGCTTGGATGGGGGGGTAAATGGCTACACCTTC CASSLDGGVNGYTF - TRBJ1-2 TRBV5-4 14 -
TGCAGTGCTAGCAGCGTTACGGAAAAGTACTTC CSASSVTEKYF - TRBJ2-7 TRBV20-1 11 few
TGCGCCAGCAGCCACATTCTGACAGAACCCGGGTACACCTTC CASSHILTEPGYTF - TRBJ1-2 TRBV4-3 14 few
TGTGCCAGCTCACAGGGCAACACAGATACGCAGTATTTT CASSQGNTDTQYF - TRBJ2-3 TRBV7-6 13 once
TGTGCCAGCAGTCTAGGGGGGGCGTCGAGGTACGAGCAGTACTTC CASSLGGASRYEQYF - TRBJ2-7 TRBV28 15 -
TGTGCCAGCAGTTTTGGATTGGGGGGGTACGAGCAGTACTTC CASSFGLGGYEQYF TRBD2 TRBJ2-7 TRBV28 14 -
TGTGCCAGCAGCTTAGTGTCTATCGACTCCCTATACGAGCAGTACTTC CASSLVSIDSLYEQYF - TRBJ2-7 TRBV11-2 16 -
TGTGCCAGCAGCTTATCCCGGGTGCCTTACGAGCAGTACTTC CASSLSRVPYEQYF - TRBJ2-7 TRBV7-2 14 -
TGTGCCAGCAGCAGAACAGTGAACACTGAAGCTTTCTTT CASSRTVNTEAFF - TRBJ1-1 TRBV7-6 13 few
TGTGCCAGCAGCTTGGGATCGGGGGGCACGCGAGAGACCCAGTACTTC CASSLGSGGTRETQYF - TRBJ2-5 TRBV5-4 16 few
TGTGCCAGCACCATAGGGGGTAGCAATCAGCCCCAGCATTTT CASTIGGSNQPQHF - TRBJ1-5 TRBV28 14 few
TGTGCCACCAGCGGGGGAGGGGGCTATGGCTACACCTTC CATSGGGGYGYTF - TRBJ1-2 TRBV15 13 -
TGCGCCAGCAGTCTAGATACGAACACTGAAGCTTTCTTT CASSLDTNTEAFF - TRBJ1-1 TRBV5-1 13 -
TGTGCCAGCAGTCCCCCGGGACAGGGAAACGAGCAGTACTTC CASSPPGQGNEQYF TRBD1 TRBJ2-7 TRBV25-1 14 -
TGTGCCAGCAGTTACTCGGGGGGGGCGCCGACCGGGGAGCTGTTTTTT CASSYSGGAPTGELFF - TRBJ2-2 TRBV6-5 16 -
TGTGCCAGCAGCGTGCGTCCAGGGGGTCCCGCAGATACGCAGTATTTT CASSVRPGGPADTQYF TRBD1 TRBJ2-3 TRBV9 16 -
TGTGCCAGCAGTTTCAGGGCTAGCGGCGCCTACGAGCAGTACTTC CASSFRASGAYEQYF TRBD2 TRBJ2-7 TRBV28 15 -
TGTGCCAGCAGCTCCCGACAGGGGGCTTTGAAGAATGAGCAGTTCTTC CASSSRQGALKNEQFF TRBD1 TRBJ2-1 TRBV5-4 16 -